Sequencing of this TCR beta chain was carried out in a study of T cells after yellow fever vaccination. TCRdb passed the 5' RACE reads through MiXCR, listing each CDR3 protein once. The sample carries 230,000 or so distinct CDR3 sequences, approximately 6.3% recorded once. The germline V and J ends were trimmed by 4 bases and 8 bases, with 15 bases remaining between them. From germline, CDR1 is MNHEY and CDR2 SVGAGI. The CDR3 has 14 amino acids. The rearrangement links TRBV6-5 to TRBJ2-1; D gene unclear. The sequencing used CD4+ T cells sorted from PBMCs, collected on the day of the yellow fever booster vaccination. The sequence was obtained from a man aged 25-45 years who received the YFV17D yellow fever vaccine. The CDR3 here is CASSSSAIGDEQFF. In DNA, the CDR3 is TGTGCCAGCAGTTCATCCGCCATCGGTGATGAGCAGTTCTTC.